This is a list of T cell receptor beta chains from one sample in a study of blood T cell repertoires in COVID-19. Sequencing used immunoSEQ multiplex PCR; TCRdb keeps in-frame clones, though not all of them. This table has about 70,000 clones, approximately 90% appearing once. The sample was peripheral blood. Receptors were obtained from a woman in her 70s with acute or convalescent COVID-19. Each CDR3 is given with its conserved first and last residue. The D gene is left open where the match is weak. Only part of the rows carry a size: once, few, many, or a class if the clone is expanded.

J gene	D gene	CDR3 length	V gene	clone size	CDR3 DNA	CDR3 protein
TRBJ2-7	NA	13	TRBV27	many	TGTGCCAGCAGTTTAGGGAGAGACTACGAGCAGTACTTC	CASSLGRDYEQYF
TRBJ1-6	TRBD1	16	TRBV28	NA	TGTGCCAGCAGTTTATCGACAGGGGGCCAAAATTCACCCCTCCACTTT	CASSLSTGGQNSPLHF
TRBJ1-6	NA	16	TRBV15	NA	TGTGCCACCAGCAGAGATCACTTACGAACTAATTCACCCCTCCACTTT	CATSRDHLRTNSPLHF
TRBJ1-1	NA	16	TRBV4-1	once	TGCGCCAGCAGCCGAGCCGACTCTCCCCTTGACACTGAAGCTTTCTTT	CASSRADSPLDTEAFF
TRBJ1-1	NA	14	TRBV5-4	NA	TGTGCCAGCAGCTTGCGACAGCTGAACACTGAAGCTTTCTTT	CASSLRQLNTEAFF
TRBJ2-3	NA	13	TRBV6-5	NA	TGTGCCAGCAGACCCGGGAACACAGATACGCAGTATTTT	CASRPGNTDTQYF
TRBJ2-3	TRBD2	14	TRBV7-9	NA	TGTGCCAGCAGCTTAAGCGGGGGGTATAATACGCAGTATTTT	CASSLSGGYNTQYF
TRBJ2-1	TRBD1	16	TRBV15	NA	TGTGCCACCAGCAGATTACAGGGGAATCCCTACAATGAGCAGTTCTTC	CATSRLQGNPYNEQFF
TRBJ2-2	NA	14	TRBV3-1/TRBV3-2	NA	TGTGCCAGCAGCCAAAATAGCGTAACCGGGGAGCTGTTTTTT	CASSQNSVTGELFF
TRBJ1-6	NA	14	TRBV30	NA	TGTGCCCTCCTTCCAGGGAGGGTCTGGACACCCCTCCACTTT	CALLPGRVWTPLHF
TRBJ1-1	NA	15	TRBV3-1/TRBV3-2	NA	TGTGCCAGCAGCCAGCCCACGGGGGAGGGGACTGAAGCTTTCTTT	CASSQPTGEGTEAFF
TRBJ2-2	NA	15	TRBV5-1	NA	TGCGCCAGCAGCTTGGCAGGGGCCAACACCGGGGAGCTGTTTTTT	CASSLAGANTGELFF
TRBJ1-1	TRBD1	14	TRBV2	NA	TGTGCCAGCAGCGTTCGGACAGGGTCGAGTGAAGCTTTCTTT	CASSVRTGSSEAFF
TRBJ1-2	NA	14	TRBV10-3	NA	TGTGCCATCAGTGAAAGGCGGGACAACTATGGCTACACCTTC	CAISERRDNYGYTF
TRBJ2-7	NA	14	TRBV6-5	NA	TGTGCCAGCCGGGGGAGGGGGGCAAAGGGCGAGCAGTACTTC	CASRGRGAKGEQYF